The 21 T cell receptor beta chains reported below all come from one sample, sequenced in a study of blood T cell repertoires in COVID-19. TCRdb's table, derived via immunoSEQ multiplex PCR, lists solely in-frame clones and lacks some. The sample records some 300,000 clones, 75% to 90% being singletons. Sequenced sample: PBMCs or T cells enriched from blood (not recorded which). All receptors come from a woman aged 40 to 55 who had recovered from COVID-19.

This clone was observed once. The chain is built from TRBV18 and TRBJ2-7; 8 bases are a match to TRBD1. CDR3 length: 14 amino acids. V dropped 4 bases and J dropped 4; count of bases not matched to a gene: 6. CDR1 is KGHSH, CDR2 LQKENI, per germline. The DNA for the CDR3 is TGTGCCAGCTCACTGACAGGGGTTGGGTACGAGCAGTACTTC. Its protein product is CASSLTGVGYEQYF.

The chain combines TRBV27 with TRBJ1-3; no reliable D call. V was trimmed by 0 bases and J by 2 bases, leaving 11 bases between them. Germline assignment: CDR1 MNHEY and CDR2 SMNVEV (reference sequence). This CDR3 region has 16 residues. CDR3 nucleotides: TGTGCCAGCAGTTTATCCAGCGGAACCACTGGAAACACCATATATTTT. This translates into CASSLSSGTTGNTIYF.

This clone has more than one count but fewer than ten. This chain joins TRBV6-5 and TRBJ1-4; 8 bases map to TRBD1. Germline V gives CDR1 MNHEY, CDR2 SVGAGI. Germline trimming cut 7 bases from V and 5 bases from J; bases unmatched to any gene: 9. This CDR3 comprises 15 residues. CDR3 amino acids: CASNPTGTGNEKLFF. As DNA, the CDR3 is TGTGCCAGCAACCCGACCGGGACAGGAAATGAAAAACTGTTTTTT.

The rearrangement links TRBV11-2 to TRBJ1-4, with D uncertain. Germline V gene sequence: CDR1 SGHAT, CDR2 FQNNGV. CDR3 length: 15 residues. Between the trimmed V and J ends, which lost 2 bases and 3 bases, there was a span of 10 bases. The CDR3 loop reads CASSLSSRANEKLFF. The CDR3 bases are TGTGCCAGCAGCTTAAGTAGCCGGGCTAATGAAAAACTGTTTTTT.

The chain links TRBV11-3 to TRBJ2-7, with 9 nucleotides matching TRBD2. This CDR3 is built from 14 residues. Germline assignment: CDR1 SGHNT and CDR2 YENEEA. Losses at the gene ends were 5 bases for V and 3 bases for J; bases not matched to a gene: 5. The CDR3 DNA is TGTGCCAGCAGCCAACTAGCGGGTGGCTACGAGCAGTACTTC. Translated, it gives CASSQLAGGYEQYF.

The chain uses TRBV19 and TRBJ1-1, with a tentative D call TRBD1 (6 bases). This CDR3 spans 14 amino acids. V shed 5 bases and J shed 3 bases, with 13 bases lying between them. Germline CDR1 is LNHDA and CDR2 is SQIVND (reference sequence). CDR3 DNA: TGTGCCAGTAGTCTTAACGCAGGGGACACTGAAGCTTTCTTT. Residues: CASSLNAGDTEAFF.

The CDR3 protein is CASRRDYGYTF. The CDR3 DNA reads TGTGCCAGCAGGAGGGACTATGGCTACACCTTC. This chain connects TRBV2 to TRBJ1-2; no clear D. The CDR3 has 11 amino acids. Germline assignment: CDR1 SNHLY and CDR2 FYNNEI. V was shortened by 6 bases and J by 3 bases, with 5 bases between the two germline ends.

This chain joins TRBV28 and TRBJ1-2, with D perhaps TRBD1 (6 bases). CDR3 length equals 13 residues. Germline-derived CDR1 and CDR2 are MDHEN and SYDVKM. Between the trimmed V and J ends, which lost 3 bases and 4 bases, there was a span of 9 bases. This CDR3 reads CASSFAGAYGYTF. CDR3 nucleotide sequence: TGTGCCAGCAGTTTTGCGGGGGCCTATGGCTACACCTTC.

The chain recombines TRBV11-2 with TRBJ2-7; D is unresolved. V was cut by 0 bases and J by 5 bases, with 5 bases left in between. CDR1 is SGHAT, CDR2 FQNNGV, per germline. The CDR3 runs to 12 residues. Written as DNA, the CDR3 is TGTGCCAGCAGCTTAGACCTAGACGAGCAGTACTTC. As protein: CASSLDLDEQYF. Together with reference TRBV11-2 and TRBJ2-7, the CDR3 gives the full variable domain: EAGVAQSPRYKIIEKRQSVAFWCNPISGHATLYWYQQILGQGPKLLIQFQNNGVVDDSQLPKDRFSAERLKGVDSTLKIQPAKLEDSAVYLCASSLDLDEQYFGPGTRLTVT.

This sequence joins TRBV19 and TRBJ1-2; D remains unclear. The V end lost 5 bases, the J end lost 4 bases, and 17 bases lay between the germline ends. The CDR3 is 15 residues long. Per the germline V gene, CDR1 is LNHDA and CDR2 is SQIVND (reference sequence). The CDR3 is CASSPGSNEGYGYTF. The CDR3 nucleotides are TGTGCCAGTAGTCCGGGGTCTAACGAGGGCTATGGCTACACCTTC.

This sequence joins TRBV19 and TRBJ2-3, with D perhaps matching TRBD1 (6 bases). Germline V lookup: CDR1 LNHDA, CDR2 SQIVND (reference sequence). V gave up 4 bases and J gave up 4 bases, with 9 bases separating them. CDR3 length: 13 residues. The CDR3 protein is CASSRQGPDTQYF. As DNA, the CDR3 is TGTGCCAGTAGTAGGCAGGGGCCAGATACGCAGTATTTT.

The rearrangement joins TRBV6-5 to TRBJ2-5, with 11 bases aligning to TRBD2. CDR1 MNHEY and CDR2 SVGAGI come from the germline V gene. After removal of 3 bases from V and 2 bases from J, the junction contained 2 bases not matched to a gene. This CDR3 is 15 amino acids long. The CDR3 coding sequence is TGTGCCAGCAGTTATTGGACTAGCGGGCAAGAGACCCAGTACTTC. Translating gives CASSYWTSGQETQYF.

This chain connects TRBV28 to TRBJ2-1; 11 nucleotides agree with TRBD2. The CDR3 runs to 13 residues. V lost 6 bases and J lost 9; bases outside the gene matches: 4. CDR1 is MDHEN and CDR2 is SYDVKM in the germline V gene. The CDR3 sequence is CASRTSGVGEQFF. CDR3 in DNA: TGTGCCAGCAGGACTAGCGGGGTCGGTGAGCAGTTCTTC.

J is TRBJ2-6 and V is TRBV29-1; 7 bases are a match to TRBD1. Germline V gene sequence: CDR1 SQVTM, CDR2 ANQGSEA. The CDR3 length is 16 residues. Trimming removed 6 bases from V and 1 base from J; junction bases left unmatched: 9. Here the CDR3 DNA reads TGCAGCGTAGAGGGGGCAGGGGCATCTGGGGCCAACGTCCTGACTTTC. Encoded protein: CSVEGAGASGANVLTF. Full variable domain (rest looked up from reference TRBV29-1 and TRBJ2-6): SAVISQKPSRDICQRGTSLTIQCQVDSQVTMMFWYRQQPGQSLTLIATANQGSEATYESGFVIDKFPISRPNLTFSTLTVSNMSPEDSSIYLCSVEGAGASGANVLTFGAGSRLTVL.

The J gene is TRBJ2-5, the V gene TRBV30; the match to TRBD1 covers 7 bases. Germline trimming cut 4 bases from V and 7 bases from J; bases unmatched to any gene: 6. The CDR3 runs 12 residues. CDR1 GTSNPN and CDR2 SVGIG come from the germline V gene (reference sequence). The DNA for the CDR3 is TGTGCCTGGAATCAGGGGGACGCGACCCAGTACTTC. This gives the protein CAWNQGDATQYF.

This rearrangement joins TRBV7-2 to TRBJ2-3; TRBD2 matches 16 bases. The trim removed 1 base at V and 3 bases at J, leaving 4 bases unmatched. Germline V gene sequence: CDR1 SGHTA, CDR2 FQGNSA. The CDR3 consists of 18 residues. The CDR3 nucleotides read TGTGCCAGCAGCTTAGACTCGGGACTAGCGGGGGGGACAGATACGCAGTATTTT. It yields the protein CASSLDSGLAGGTDTQYF. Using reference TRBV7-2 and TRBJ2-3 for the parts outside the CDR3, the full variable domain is GAGVSQSPSNKVTEKGKDVELRCDPISGHTALYWYRQSLGQGLEFLIYFQGNSAPDKSGLPSDRFSAERTGGSVSTLTIQRTQQEDSAVYLCASSLDSGLAGGTDTQYFGPGTRLTVL.

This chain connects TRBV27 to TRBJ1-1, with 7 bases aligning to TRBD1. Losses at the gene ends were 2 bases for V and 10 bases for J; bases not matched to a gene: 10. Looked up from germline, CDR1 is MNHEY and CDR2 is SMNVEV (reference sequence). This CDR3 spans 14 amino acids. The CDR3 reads CASSLTYDRERAFF. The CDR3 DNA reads TGTGCCAGCAGTTTAACCTATGACAGGGAACGAGCTTTCTTT.

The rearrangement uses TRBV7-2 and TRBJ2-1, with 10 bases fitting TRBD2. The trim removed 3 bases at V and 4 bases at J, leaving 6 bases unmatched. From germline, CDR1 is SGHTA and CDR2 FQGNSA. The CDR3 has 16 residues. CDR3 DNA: TGTGCCAGCAGCTTGCTAGCGGGGGCTATTTACAATGAGCAGTTCTTC. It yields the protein CASSLLAGAIYNEQFF.

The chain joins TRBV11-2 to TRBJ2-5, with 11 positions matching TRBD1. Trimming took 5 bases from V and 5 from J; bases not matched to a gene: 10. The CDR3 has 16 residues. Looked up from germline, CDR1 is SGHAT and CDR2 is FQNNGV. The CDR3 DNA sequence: TGTGCCAGCAGCGACCGGACAGGGGGCTCTTTTGAGACCCAGTACTTC. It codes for CASSDRTGGSFETQYF.

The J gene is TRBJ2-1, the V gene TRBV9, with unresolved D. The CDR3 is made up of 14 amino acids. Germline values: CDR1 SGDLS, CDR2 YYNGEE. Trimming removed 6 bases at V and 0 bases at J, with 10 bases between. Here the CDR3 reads CASTWASSYNEQFF. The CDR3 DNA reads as TGTGCCAGCACTTGGGCCAGCTCCTACAATGAGCAGTTCTTC.

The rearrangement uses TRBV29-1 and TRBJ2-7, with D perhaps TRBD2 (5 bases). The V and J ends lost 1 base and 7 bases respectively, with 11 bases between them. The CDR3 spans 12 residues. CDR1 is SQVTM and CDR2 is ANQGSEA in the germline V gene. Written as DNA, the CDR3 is TGCAGCGTTGAAGGCACAGCGGAAGAGCAGTACTTC. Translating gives CSVEGTAEEQYF.